The sequence of this TCR beta chain was determined in a study of cytomegalovirus exposure and HLA in healthy donors. Study-wide findings and caveats: In most subjects, TCR beta sequences reportedly gave accurate predictions of HLA-A and HLA-B alleles. A later analysis found TCR association rates differed by HLA locus, highest for DRB1 and lowest for HLA-C.

13 Jbeta primers and 60 Vbeta primers were used for the PCR. Clones were read by immunoSEQ multiplex PCR, and TCRdb kept only the in-frame ones, dropping some. The data contain 150,000 to 180,000 clones, 79% of them singletons. This CDR3 comprises 16 residues. V was cut by 5 bases and J by 0 bases, with 14 bases left in between. Per the germline V gene, CDR1 is PRHDT and CDR2 is FYEKMQ (reference sequence). About this clone itself: The antigen is unknown.

This clonotype was obtained from a man aged 25-45 years in good health and CMV-seropositive. V is TRBV13 and J is TRBJ1-3; D uncertain. Sequences were obtained from PBMCs. CDR3 nucleotides: TGTGCCAGCAGCCGAGGGCCGGCGATCTCTGGAAACACCATATATTTT. This codes for CASSRGPAISGNTIYF.